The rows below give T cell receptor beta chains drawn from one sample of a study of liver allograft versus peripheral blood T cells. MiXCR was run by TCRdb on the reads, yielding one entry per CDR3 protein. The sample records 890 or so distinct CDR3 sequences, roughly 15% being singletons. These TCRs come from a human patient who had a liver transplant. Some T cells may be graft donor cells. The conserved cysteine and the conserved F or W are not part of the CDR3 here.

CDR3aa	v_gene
ASSQDRWGSYNEQF	TRBV7-9
SAGHGYNEQF	TRBV29-1
ATSVRSGELF	TRBV24-1
AISESGSEVEQY	TRBV10-3
ASGIRGQTNTGELF	TRBV12-5
SVERQGGGYT	TRBV29-1
ASSYSEDWGYGYT	TRBV6-5
ASGRRGYNEQF	TRBV7-2
ASSPTSGRVLEKLF	TRBV7-9
AISPLMAASSGNTIY	TRBV10-3
ASSQTPCAGYQPQH	TRBV23-1
ASPGQFQTEAF	TRBV6-1
ASSRINTEAF	TRBV18
ASSAPTGTDYGYT	TRBV9
AWRTPFGTLHNEQF	TRBV30
ASSEGYRVYNSPLH	TRBV6-1
ASSLGTGGGLSR	TRBV28
ASSYSFSSEWDNEQF	TRBV6-2/TRBV6-3
ASSYHRGGVTGELF	TRBV6-5
SARDGLDRGGTEAF	TRBV20-1
ASSHGTSVTKNIQY	TRBV18
ASSTGSTDTQY	TRBV12-3/TRBV12-4
SVTGQGPGQPQH	TRBV29-1
ASSLTRYSGANVLT	TRBV7-9
AISERTGTKPPTQY	TRBV10-3
ASNIFGLTSDFYNEQF	TRBV5-6
SAPGLRNQPQH	TRBV20-1
ASSLRRVENTEAF	TRBV11-2
ASSLDTGTSLTYEQY	TRBV5-1
ASSLDRPHTEAF	TRBV13